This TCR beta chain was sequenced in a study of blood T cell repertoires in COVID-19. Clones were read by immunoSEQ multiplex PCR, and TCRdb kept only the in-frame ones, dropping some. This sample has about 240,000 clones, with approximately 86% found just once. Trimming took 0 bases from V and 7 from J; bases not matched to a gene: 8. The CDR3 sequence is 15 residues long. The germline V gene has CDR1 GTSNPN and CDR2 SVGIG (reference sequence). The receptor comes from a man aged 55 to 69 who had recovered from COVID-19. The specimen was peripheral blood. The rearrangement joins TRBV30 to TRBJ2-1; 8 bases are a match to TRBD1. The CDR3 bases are TGTGCCTGGAGTGTACGATCCCGACAGGGGAATGAGCAGTTCTTC. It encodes CAWSVRSRQGNEQFF.